Below, 8 T cell receptor beta chains from the same sample are listed, as sequenced in a study of beta chain features in type 1 diabetes. Sequencing targeted expressed TCRB transcripts, as all isolated RNA had been reverse transcribed. The table came from immunoSEQ multiplex PCR; TCRdb's copy has only in-frame clones and leaves some out. The sample shows over 500,000 clones, about 16% of them seen only once. The specimen was naive CD4+ T cells from blood. Every receptor here comes from a man younger than 35 in good health.

V and J are TRBV2 and TRBJ1-5, with D maybe TRBD1 (6 bases). CDR1 is SNHLY, CDR2 FYNNEI, per germline. The germline V and J ends were trimmed by 1 base and 5 bases, with 12 bases remaining between them. The CDR3 has 15 residues. The CDR3 DNA follows: TGTGCCAGCAGTGAAGTGGCAGGGGCCTATCAGCCCCAGCATTTT. Translating it yields CASSEVAGAYQPQHF.

The sample holds a few counts of this clone. This rearrangement joins TRBV14 to TRBJ1-1; tentatively, D is TRBD1 (6 bases). Germline V lookup: CDR1 SGHDN, CDR2 FVKESK. Trimming took off 3 bases at V and 4 bases at J, with 12 bases between the two ends. This CDR3 contains 14 residues. CDR3 amino acids: CASSQTQGSTEAFF. DNA for the CDR3: TGTGCCAGCAGCCAGACGCAGGGGAGCACTGAAGCTTTCTTT.

A few counts support this clone. This chain links TRBV5-4 with TRBJ2-7; 7 bases are shared with TRBD2. CDR1 is SGHNT and CDR2 is YYREEE in the germline V gene (reference sequence). This CDR3 is built from 14 residues. J gave up 7 bases and V 4 bases, and 11 bases lay outside the gene matches. This CDR3 is CASSPGREIWEQYF. CDR3 sequence (DNA): TGTGCCAGCAGCCCGGGGAGGGAGATTTGGGAGCAGTACTTC.

This clone was seen many times. V usage is TRBV10-3 and J usage is TRBJ1-1, with D uncertain. From germline, CDR1 is ENHRY and CDR2 SYGVKD. V shed 2 bases and J shed 5 bases, with 9 bases lying between them. CDR3 size: 13 residues. CDR3 loop: CAISEVRGTEAFF. CDR3 coding DNA: TGTGCCATCAGTGAGGTCCGAGGTACTGAAGCTTTCTTT.

This clone was recorded a few times. V is TRBV6-1 and J is TRBJ2-3; D remains unclear. The V end lost 7 bases, the J end lost 0 bases, and 5 bases lay between the germline ends. CDR1 is MNHNS, CDR2 SASEGT, per germline. This CDR3 is 12 amino acids long. As DNA, the CDR3 is TGTGCCAGCACCTCTAGCACAGATACGCAGTATTTT. It encodes CASTSSTDTQYF.

The chain combines TRBV30 with TRBJ1-2, with D maybe TRBD1 (6 bases). The CDR3 consists of 16 residues. V lost 4 bases to trimming and J lost 2 bases, with 20 bases between them. Germline lookup yields CDR1 GTSNPN and CDR2 SVGIG (reference sequence). The CDR3 loop is CAWTGGLSLSNYGYTF. The CDR3 nucleotides are TGTGCCTGGACGGGGGGGCTATCCTTATCAAACTATGGCTACACCTTC.

J is TRBJ1-1 and V is TRBV27, with D possibly being TRBD1 (5 bases). V was clipped by 3 bases and J by 1 base, with 12 bases between them. CDR1 is MNHEY, CDR2 SMNVEV, per germline (reference sequence). The CDR3 sequence is 15 residues long. Written as DNA, the CDR3 is TGTGCCAGCAGTTTTCCGGGGGTGGGGAACACTGAAGCTTTCTTT. Its protein is CASSFPGVGNTEAFF.

The chain links TRBV6-5 to TRBJ1-5; 9 nucleotides agree with TRBD1. V dropped 4 bases and J dropped 6; count of bases not matched to a gene: 10. In germline, CDR1 is MNHEY, CDR2 SVGAGI. The CDR3 is 16 residues long. DNA of the CDR3: TGTGCCAGCAGTTCGGCACAGGGGGCTAGGGGTCAGCCCCAGCATTTT. Amino acids: CASSSAQGARGQPQHF.